This T cell receptor (beta chain) is drawn from a study of shared clonotypes between healthy human individuals. For the study at large: Donors had three CD4 naive, three CD4 memory, two CD8 naive and one CD8 memory plate apiece.

Produced via immunoSEQ multiplex PCR; TCRdb's table is partial and in-frame only. The data hold roughly 1,100,000 clones, with more than 60% observed a single time. CDR3 length equals 16 residues. V lost 5 bases to trimming and J lost 4 bases, with 21 bases between them. CDR1 is SGHVS and CDR2 is FQNEAQ in the germline V gene. The source material was memory CD4+ T cells sorted from blood. Subset reported: CD45RA-negative fraction. V and J are TRBV7-8 and TRBJ2-7; D is uncertain. The clonotype was recovered from a man younger than 30 in good health. CDR3 nucleotide sequence: TGTGCCAGCAGCCCTCAGACCCAGAGGCTTGGTTACGAGCAGTACTTC. Translating gives CASSPQTQRLGYEQYF.